This T cell receptor beta chain was captured by sequencing in a study of blood T cell repertoires in COVID-19. Sequencing used immunoSEQ multiplex PCR; TCRdb keeps in-frame clones, though not all of them. The table records 90,000 to 120,000 clones, 70% to 80% of them present only once. Germline loops: CDR1 LNHDA, CDR2 SQIVND (reference sequence). V lost 3 bases to trimming and J lost 6 bases; unmatched junction nucleotides: 7. This CDR3 region has 15 residues. This receptor was obtained from a man in his 70s with active or convalescent COVID-19. Sequencing was carried out using peripheral blood. The chain joins TRBV19 to TRBJ2-1; 8 bases are shared with TRBD2. The CDR3 loop is CASSIFSGSGNEQFF. The CDR3 bases are TGTGCCAGTAGTATCTTCAGCGGGAGCGGCAATGAGCAGTTCTTC.